These 2 T cell receptor beta chains were all obtained from the same sample, sequenced in a study of OX40 agonist ivuxolimab in advanced cancers. Preparation of the library involved the immunoSEQ multiplex PCR assay. This immuneACCESS table, as held by TCRdb, lists in-frame sequences with V and J called but not all clones. Of the missing ones, under half trace to an unresolved V gene in checked studies; the others have no known cause. This sample gives approximately 19,000 clones in total; about nine tenths of them show up just once. The top ten clones comprise roughly 22% of the sample. Material: CD4+ or CD8+ T cells sorted from blood, obtained in a trial of the OX40 agonist ivuxolimab. Receptors were obtained from an adult with an advanced solid tumor such as melanoma, head and neck, liver or kidney cancer.

This clone was recorded once. The V and J genes are TRBV5-1 and TRBJ1-1, with D maybe TRBD1 (6 bases). V lost 0 bases to trimming and J lost 4 bases, with 7 bases between them. Germline-derived CDR1 and CDR2 are SGHRS and YFSETQ. The length of the CDR3 is 13 residues. CDR3 sequence reads: CASSLDRVTEAFF. CDR3 nucleotide sequence: TGCGCCAGCAGCTTGGACAGGGTCACTGAAGCTTTCTTT.

There are a few counts of this clone. This chain uses TRBV5-6 with TRBJ2-7; 7 nucleotides line up with TRBD1. This CDR3 is built from 13 residues. The ends lost 3 bases at V and 3 bases at J; junction bases unmatched: 3. Germline V gives CDR1 SGHDT, CDR2 YYEEEE. Here the CDR3 reads CASSSTGSYEQYF. CDR3 DNA sequence: TGTGCCAGCAGCTCGACAGGGAGCTACGAGCAGTACTTC.